This TCR beta chain was sequenced in a study of monozygotic twins with inflammatory bowel disease. Study observations and caveats: IBD patients carried less diverse TCRbeta repertoires (inverse Simpson) than healthy co-twins. Perhaps reflecting limited power, concordant and discordant twins did not differ in repertoire similarity.

Notes on this clonotype: Its matching antigen is unknown.

The CDR3 runs to 19 residues. Both the TCRalpha cDNA and the TCRbeta cDNA were taken through two nested PCRs, lasting around 15 and 9 cycles. After re-calling the 5' RACE reads, TCRdb lists one entry per CDR3 protein, DNA absent. The table for this sample gives about 380,000 distinct CDR3 sequences. V gene TRBV12-3 or TRBV12-4 combines with J gene TRBJ2-5; the TCRdb D gene call, TRBD2, has no DNA to confirm it. The receptor was derived from a human donor with ulcerative colitis or Crohn's disease, or a healthy co-twin of an affected twin (not recorded which). The specimen was blood. CDR3 sequence: CASSSVTSGDAVYKETQYF.